Listed here is a single T cell receptor beta chain. Its antigen is currently unknown. The naive CD8 fraction comprised CD45RO-negative cells positively selected for CCR7 and excluded terminally differentiated effector memory CD45RA+ cells. Donors were healthy HIV-negative adults without recent acute infections or vaccinations. The data are from a study of shared clonotypes between healthy human individuals. About the research overall: Plates per donor: three CD4 naive, three CD4 memory, two CD8 naive, one CD8 memory. Study-wide findings and caveats: Estimated clonotype richness was generally higher in naive than memory subsets. Although depth was large, rarefaction showed that sequencing of the sorted subsets was incomplete.

Generated by immunoSEQ multiplex PCR, the TCRdb table keeps only in-frame clones and is missing some. This sample has about 2 million clones, with approximately 94% found just once. The germline V gene encodes CDR1 GTSNPN and CDR2 SVGIG (reference sequence). This CDR3 is built from 14 residues. Trimming removed 1 base from V and 3 bases from J; junction bases left unmatched: 4. The rearrangement uses TRBV30 and TRBJ2-7; 9 positions match TRBD1. Input material: naive CD8+ T cells sorted from blood. This receptor was identified in a young man in good health. The CDR3 sequence: CAWSDPGQGYEQYF. CDR3 DNA: TGTGCCTGGAGTGACCCGGGACAGGGCTACGAGCAGTACTTC.